Each of the 6 T cell receptor beta chains below was sequenced from the same sample in a study of early T cells in non-severe SARS-CoV-2 infection. Each CDR3 protein gets one entry after TCRdb re-called the 5' RACE reads with MiXCR. The data hold tens of thousands of distinct CDR3 sequences, with 10% to 15% observed a single time. The sequenced sample consisted of whole blood. These receptors came from an adult who was a healthcare worker with PCR-confirmed SARS-CoV-2 infection or an uninfected control (not recorded which).

Many counts were recorded for this clonotype. V gene TRBV5-1 combines with J gene TRBJ1-2; 9 positions agree with TRBD1. This CDR3 contains 12 residues. Looked up from germline, CDR1 is SGHRS and CDR2 is YFSETQ. The V and J ends lost 5 bases and 11 bases, in that order; junction bases with no gene match: 7. In DNA, the CDR3 is TGCGCCAGCAGGCCGGGACAGGGCAGTTACACCTTC. It specifies CASRPGQGSYTF. Looking up the rest from reference TRBV5-1 and TRBJ1-2 gives the full variable domain: KAGVTQTPRYLIKTRGQQVTLSCSPISGHRSVSWYQQTPGQGLQFLFEYFSETQRNKGNFPGRFSGRQFSNSRSEMNVSTLELGDSALYLCASRPGQGSYTFGSGTRLTVV.

This clonotype appeared a few times. V is TRBV3-1 and J is TRBJ1-1; TRBD1 might be the D (5 bases). Germline loops: CDR1 LGHDT, CDR2 YNNKEL (reference sequence). V shed 0 bases and J shed 7 bases, with 9 bases lying between them. CDR3 length equals 13 residues. This chain's CDR3 is CASSQDGGDEAFF. The DNA for the CDR3 is TGTGCCAGCAGCCAAGATGGAGGGGATGAAGCTTTCTTT.

This clonotype was seen many times. CDR3 bases: TGTGCCAGCAGCTTGTCCACAGGGAACCTCGGGACCCAGTACTTC. Its translation: CASSLSTGNLGTQYF. This chain joins TRBV7-6 and TRBJ2-5, with D possibly being TRBD1 (6 bases). V was trimmed by 3 bases and J by 7 bases, leaving 18 bases between them. In germline, CDR1 is SGHVS, CDR2 FNYEAQ. The CDR3 runs 15 residues.

This clonotype was recorded at least ten times. The rearrangement links TRBV5-6 to TRBJ1-4; a possible D gene is TRBD1 (5 bases). The germline V gene encodes CDR1 SGHDT and CDR2 YYEEEE. This CDR3 is built from 17 residues. V dropped 4 bases and J dropped 2 bases, with 18 bases sitting between them. CDR3 protein: CASSPLGGAGTNEKLFF. The CDR3 bases are TGTGCCAGCAGCCCTCTCGGGGGAGCCGGCACTAATGAAAAACTGTTTTTT.

This clonotype was recorded many times. CDR3 in amino acids: CASSEGQGQFSTEAFF. In DNA, the CDR3 is TGCGCCAGCAGTGAGGGCCAGGGCCAATTTAGCACTGAAGCTTTCTTT. The genes are TRBV5-1 and TRBJ1-1; D might be TRBD1 (5 bases). The CDR3 runs to 16 residues. V was cut by 5 bases and J by 4 bases, with 21 bases left in between. Germline V gene sequence: CDR1 SGHRS, CDR2 YFSETQ.

The sample holds many counts of this clonotype. The chain uses TRBV4-2 and TRBJ2-7; 10 bases line up with TRBD2. This CDR3 has 14 amino acids. CDR1 and CDR2 (germline): LGHNA, YNFKEQ. Germline trimming cut 2 bases from V and 6 bases from J; bases unmatched to any gene: 4. In nucleotides, the CDR3 is TGTGCCAGCAGCCAACTAGCGGGAGTGCGCGAGCAGTACTTC. It encodes CASSQLAGVREQYF.